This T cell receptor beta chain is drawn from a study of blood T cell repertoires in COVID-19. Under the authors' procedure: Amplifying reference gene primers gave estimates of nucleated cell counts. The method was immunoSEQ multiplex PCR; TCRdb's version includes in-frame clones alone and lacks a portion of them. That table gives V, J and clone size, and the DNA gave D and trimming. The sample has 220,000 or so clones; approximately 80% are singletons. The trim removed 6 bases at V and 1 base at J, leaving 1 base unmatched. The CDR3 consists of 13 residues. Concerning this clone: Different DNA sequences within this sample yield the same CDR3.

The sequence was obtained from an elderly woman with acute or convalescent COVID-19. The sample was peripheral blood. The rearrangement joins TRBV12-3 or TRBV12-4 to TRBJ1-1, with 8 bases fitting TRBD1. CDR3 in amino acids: CASRGQANTEAFF. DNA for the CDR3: TGTGCCAGCAGGGGACAGGCGAACACTGAAGCTTTCTTT.